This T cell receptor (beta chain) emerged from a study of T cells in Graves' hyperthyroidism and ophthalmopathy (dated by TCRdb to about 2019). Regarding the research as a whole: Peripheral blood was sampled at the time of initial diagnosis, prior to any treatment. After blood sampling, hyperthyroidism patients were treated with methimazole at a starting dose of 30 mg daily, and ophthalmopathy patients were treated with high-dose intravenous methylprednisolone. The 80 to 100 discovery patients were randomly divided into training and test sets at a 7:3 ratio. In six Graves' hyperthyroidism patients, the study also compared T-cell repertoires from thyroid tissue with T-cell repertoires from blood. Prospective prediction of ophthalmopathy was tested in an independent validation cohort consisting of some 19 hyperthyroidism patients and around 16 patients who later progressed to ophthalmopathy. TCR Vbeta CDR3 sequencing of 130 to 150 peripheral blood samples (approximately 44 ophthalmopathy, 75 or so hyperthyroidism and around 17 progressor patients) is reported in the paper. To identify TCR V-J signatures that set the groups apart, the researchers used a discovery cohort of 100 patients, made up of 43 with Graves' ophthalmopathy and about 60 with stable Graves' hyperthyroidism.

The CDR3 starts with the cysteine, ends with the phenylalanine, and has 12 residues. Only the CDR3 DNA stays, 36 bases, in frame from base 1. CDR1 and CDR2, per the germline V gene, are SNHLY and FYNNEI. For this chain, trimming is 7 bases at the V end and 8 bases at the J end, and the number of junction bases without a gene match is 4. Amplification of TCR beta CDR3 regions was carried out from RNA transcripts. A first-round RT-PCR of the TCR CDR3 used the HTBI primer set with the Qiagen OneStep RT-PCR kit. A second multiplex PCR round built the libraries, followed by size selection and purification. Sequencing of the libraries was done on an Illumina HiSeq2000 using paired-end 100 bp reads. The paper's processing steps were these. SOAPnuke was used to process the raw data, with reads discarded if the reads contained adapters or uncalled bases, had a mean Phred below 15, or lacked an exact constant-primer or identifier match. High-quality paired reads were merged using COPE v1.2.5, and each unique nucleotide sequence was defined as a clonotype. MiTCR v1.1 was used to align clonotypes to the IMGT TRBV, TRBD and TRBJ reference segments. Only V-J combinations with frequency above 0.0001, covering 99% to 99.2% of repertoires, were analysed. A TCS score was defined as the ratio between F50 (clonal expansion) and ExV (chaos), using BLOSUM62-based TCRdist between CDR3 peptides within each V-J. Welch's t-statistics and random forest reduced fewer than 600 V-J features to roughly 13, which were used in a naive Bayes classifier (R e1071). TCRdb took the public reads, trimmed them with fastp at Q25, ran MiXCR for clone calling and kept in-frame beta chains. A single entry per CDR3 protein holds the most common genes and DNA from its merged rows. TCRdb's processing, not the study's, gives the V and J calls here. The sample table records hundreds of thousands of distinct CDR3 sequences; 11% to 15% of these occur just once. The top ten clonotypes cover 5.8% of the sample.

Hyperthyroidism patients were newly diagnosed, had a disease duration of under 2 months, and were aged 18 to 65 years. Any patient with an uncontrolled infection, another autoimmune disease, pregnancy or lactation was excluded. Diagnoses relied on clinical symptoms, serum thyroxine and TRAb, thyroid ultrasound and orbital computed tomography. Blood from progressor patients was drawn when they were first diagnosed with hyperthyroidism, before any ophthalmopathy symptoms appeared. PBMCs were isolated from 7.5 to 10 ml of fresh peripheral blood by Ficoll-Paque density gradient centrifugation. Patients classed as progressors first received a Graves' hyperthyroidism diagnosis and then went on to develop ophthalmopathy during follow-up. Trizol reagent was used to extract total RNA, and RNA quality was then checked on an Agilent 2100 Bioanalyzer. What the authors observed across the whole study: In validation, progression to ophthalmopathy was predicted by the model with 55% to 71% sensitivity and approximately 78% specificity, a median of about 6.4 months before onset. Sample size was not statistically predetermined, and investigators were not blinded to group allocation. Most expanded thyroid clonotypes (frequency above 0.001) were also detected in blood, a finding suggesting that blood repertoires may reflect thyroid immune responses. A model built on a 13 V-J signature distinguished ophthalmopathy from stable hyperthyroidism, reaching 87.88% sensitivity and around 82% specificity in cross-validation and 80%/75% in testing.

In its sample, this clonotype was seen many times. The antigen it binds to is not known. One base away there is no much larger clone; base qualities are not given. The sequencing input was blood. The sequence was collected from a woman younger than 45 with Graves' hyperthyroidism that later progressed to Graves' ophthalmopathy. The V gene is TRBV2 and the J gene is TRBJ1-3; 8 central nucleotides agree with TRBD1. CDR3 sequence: CASTGQEDTIYF. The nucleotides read TGTGCCAGCACGGGACAGGAGGACACCATATATTTT.